Listed here is a single TCR beta chain. The CDR3 is made up of 12 amino acids. The V and J ends lost 5 bases and 6 bases respectively, with 11 bases between them. The germline gives CDR1 SGHTA, CDR2 FQGNSA. The data were taken from a study of shared clonotypes between healthy human individuals. Profiled with immunoSEQ multiplex PCR; TCRdb holds only in-frame clones, not every one. Found here are around 990,000 clones, approximately 80% of them singletons; the top ten hold 0.89%. The chain has TRBV7-2 and TRBJ2-7; D unclear. Sequencing was done on a sample of memory CD4+ T cells from PBMCs. Sample subset: CD45RA-negative fraction. The clonotype originates from a man aged 18 to 29 in good health. Some clones in this sample may be carry-over from other donors' samples. In DNA form, the CDR3 reads TGTGCCAGCAGCACCTTCTCCGGCGAGCAGTACTTC. It encodes CASSTFSGEQYF.